This T cell receptor beta chain stems from a study of PD-1 blockade in classical Hodgkin lymphoma. Whole-study findings and limits: CD4+ TCR diversity climbed significantly by C4D1, unlike CD8+ TCR diversity. The repertoire differences lack a defined cause, possibly disease activity or prior therapy.

This table comes from immunoSEQ multiplex PCR, and its TCRdb copy is limited to in-frame clones, with some not included. The repertoire has about 93,000 clones, more than 70% of them found once; the top ten carry about 9.4%. Stated time point: cycle 4 day 1 (C4D1), after about 6 weeks of nivolumab. No patient escaped relapse after autologous stem cell transplantation, and brentuximab vedotin exposure varied. Germline-derived CDR1 and CDR2 are KGHSH and LQKENI. The CDR3 totals 14 residues. V lost 2 bases to trimming and J lost 2 bases; unmatched junction nucleotides: 3. A remark on this clone: Its antigen is not identified.

Material: peripheral blood mononuclear cells (PBMCs), obtained before the fourth cycle of nivolumab. The chain carries TRBV18 and TRBJ2-7; the match to TRBD2 covers 7 bases. This sequence originates from a human donor with classical Hodgkin lymphoma. As DNA, the CDR3 is TGTGCCAGCTCACCAGAGAGCGGGGCCTACGAGCAGTACTTC. Translation gives CASSPESGAYEQYF.